These 15 T cell receptor beta chains were sequenced from one sample in a study of blood T cell repertoires in COVID-19. Only in-frame clones appear in the TCRdb table, and some are missing; sequencing was by immunoSEQ multiplex PCR. The sample yields under 250,000 clones, about 86% seen once. The sequenced sample was peripheral blood. Source of these receptors: a man between 50 and 59 years old with active or convalescent COVID-19.

This chain joins TRBV6-4 and TRBJ2-3; D is uncertain. The CDR3 totals 15 residues. Germline CDR1 reads MRHNA; CDR2 reads SNTAGT. The V gene lost 5 bases and the J gene lost 0 bases, with 12 bases spanning the gap. This chain's CDR3 is CASSPTGSSTDTQYF. In nucleotides, the CDR3 is TGTGCCAGCAGTCCTACGGGTTCTAGCACAGATACGCAGTATTTT.

The gene calls are TRBV5-4 and TRBJ2-7; 8 positions match TRBD2. The V and J ends lost 3 bases and 3 bases, in that order; junction bases with no gene match: 5. This CDR3 comprises 14 residues. The germline V gene encodes CDR1 SGHNT and CDR2 YYREEE (reference sequence). CDR3 sequence reads: CASSSGLAGYEQYF. CDR3 nucleotides: TGTGCCAGCAGCTCCGGACTAGCAGGCTACGAGCAGTACTTC.

The chain joins TRBV14 to TRBJ1-1; D gene unclear. CDR3 length equals 13 residues. Germline CDR1 is SGHDN and CDR2 is FVKESK. With 3 bases removed from V and 0 bases from J, the gap between germline ends came to 5 bases. The CDR3 coding sequence is TGTGCCAGCAGCCAGCACATGAACACTGAAGCTTTCTTT. Amino acids: CASSQHMNTEAFF.

The rearrangement uses TRBV28 and TRBJ2-7; D gene unclear. Germline CDR1 reads MDHEN; CDR2 reads SYDVKM. V was cut by 6 bases and J by 0 bases, with 15 bases left in between. There are 15 residues in the CDR3. CDR3 residues: CASRYPGLSSYEQYF. The CDR3 bases are TGTGCCAGCAGATATCCGGGTCTTAGCTCCTACGAGCAGTACTTC. Drawing the rest from reference TRBV28 and TRBJ2-7, the complete variable domain is DVKVTQSSRYLVKRTGEKVFLECVQDMDHENMFWYRQDPGLGLRLIYFSYDVKMKEKGDIPEGYSVSREKKERFSLILESASTNQTSMYLCASRYPGLSSYEQYFGPGTRLTVT.

This clone has more than one count but fewer than ten. The chain recombines TRBV6-2 or TRBV6-3 with TRBJ2-5; 16 bases are shared with TRBD2. The CDR3 loop spans 16 amino acids. With 5 bases clipped from V and 1 base from J, the junction kept 1 base outside the gene matches. Per the germline V gene, CDR1 is MNHEY and CDR2 is SVGEGT. The DNA of the CDR3 is TGTGCCAGCAGTGGGACTAGCGGGGGGGGCCAAGAGACCCAGTACTTC. Translating it yields CASSGTSGGGQETQYF.

This clone was counted a single time. The chain carries TRBV10-2 and TRBJ1-2, with 10 bases matching TRBD1. The germline V gene has CDR1 WSHSY and CDR2 SAAADI. Germline trimming cut 10 bases from V and 4 bases from J; bases unmatched to any gene: 6. The CDR3 consists of 13 residues. Here the CDR3 DNA reads TGCGCCACCTGGGACAGGGGATCCTATGGCTACACCTTC. This encodes CATWDRGSYGYTF.

The rearrangement joins TRBV30 to TRBJ2-3, with TRBD2 matching over 7 bases. The CDR3 length is 14 residues. V lost 0 bases and J lost 3; bases outside the gene matches: 3. Germline V lookup: CDR1 GTSNPN, CDR2 SVGIG (reference sequence). CDR3 DNA sequence: TGTGCCTGGAGTGTGGTGGGGGGGACAGATACGCAGTATTTT. It encodes CAWSVVGGTDTQYF.

The V gene is TRBV14, the J gene TRBJ2-7; D may be TRBD1 (6 bases). The V end was cut by 2 bases, the J end by 2 bases, with 10 bases between. This CDR3 contains 14 residues. Looked up from germline, CDR1 is SGHDN and CDR2 is FVKESK. The CDR3 here is CASSQLDRTYEQYF. The CDR3 bases are TGTGCCAGCAGCCAACTGGACAGAACCTACGAGCAGTACTTC.

J is TRBJ2-7 and V is TRBV6-5, with 8 bases identical to TRBD1. This CDR3 region has 13 residues. CDR1 and CDR2 (germline): MNHEY, SVGAGI. Trimming at V came to 7 bases and at J to 7 bases, leaving 9 bases not matched to a gene. In nucleotides, the CDR3 is TGTGCCAGCACGAGACAGGGGCTCGGGGAGCAGTACTTC. Protein product: CASTRQGLGEQYF.

The chain recombines TRBV2 with TRBJ1-1; TRBD1 aligns across 10 bases. The trim removed 10 bases at V and 4 bases at J, leaving 9 bases unmatched. Germline V gives CDR1 SNHLY, CDR2 FYNNEI. The CDR3 sequence is 14 residues long. CDR3 DNA sequence: TGTGCCATCATTGGACAGGGGGTTGTCACTGAAGCTTTCTTT. Protein: CAIIGQGVVTEAFF. The full variable domain, completed using reference TRBV2 and TRBJ1-1, is EPEVTQTPSHQVTQMGQEVILRCVPISNHLYFYWYRQILGQKVEFLVSFYNNEISEKSEIFDDQFSVERPDGSNFTLKIRSTKLEDSAMYFCAIIGQGVVTEAFFGQGTRLTVV.

The V and J genes are TRBV11-2 and TRBJ2-5, with unresolved D. Germline assignment: CDR1 SGHAT and CDR2 FQNNGV. The CDR3 has 12 amino acids. The ends were cut back, 4 bases at V and 1 base at J, with 4 bases in the middle. DNA for the CDR3: TGTGCCAGCAGCTCCTCCCAAGAGACCCAGTACTTC. It translates to CASSSSQETQYF. Drawing the rest from reference TRBV11-2 and TRBJ2-5, the complete variable domain is EAGVAQSPRYKIIEKRQSVAFWCNPISGHATLYWYQQILGQGPKLLIQFQNNGVVDDSQLPKDRFSAERLKGVDSTLKIQPAKLEDSAVYLCASSSSQETQYFGPGTRLLVL.

This clone is a singleton in its sample. The V gene is TRBV13, the J gene TRBJ1-1; weak D call: TRBD1 (5 bases). In germline, CDR1 is PRHDT, CDR2 FYEKMQ (reference sequence). Trimming removed 2 bases from V and 4 bases from J, with 11 bases in between. The CDR3 runs to 14 residues. CDR3 amino acids: CASSLRGTSTEAFF. The CDR3 nucleotides read TGTGCCAGCAGCTTAAGGGGTACCTCCACTGAAGCTTTCTTT.

The chain is built from TRBV4-3 and TRBJ1-2; D gene unclear. The CDR3 is 14 residues long. Trimming took 0 bases from V and 4 from J, leaving 9 bases between them. The V gene's germline CDR1 is LGHNA and CDR2 YSLEER. The CDR3 DNA sequence: TGCGCCAGCAGCCAAGATTCACAGTCCTATGGCTACACCTTC. Translated: CASSQDSQSYGYTF.

The chain carries TRBV6-5 and TRBJ1-6, with 7 nucleotides matching TRBD1. Trimming removed 2 bases from V and 6 bases from J; junction bases left unmatched: 7. This CDR3 has 16 residues. The germline V gene encodes CDR1 MNHEY and CDR2 SVGAGI. CDR3 DNA sequence: TGTGCCAGCAGTTACGCCCCGGGACAGCTTAATTCACCCCTCCACTTT. Protein: CASSYAPGQLNSPLHF.

V gene TRBV30 combines with J gene TRBJ2-2; weak D call: TRBD2 (6 bases). Germline CDR1 is GTSNPN and CDR2 is SVGIG (reference sequence). The CDR3 sequence is 16 residues long. Trimming stripped 1 base from V and 4 bases from J, with 16 bases between. The CDR3 DNA reads TGTGCCTGGAGTGGTCTCACGGGGGAGTCCACCGGGGAGCTGTTTTTT. It codes for CAWSGLTGESTGELFF.